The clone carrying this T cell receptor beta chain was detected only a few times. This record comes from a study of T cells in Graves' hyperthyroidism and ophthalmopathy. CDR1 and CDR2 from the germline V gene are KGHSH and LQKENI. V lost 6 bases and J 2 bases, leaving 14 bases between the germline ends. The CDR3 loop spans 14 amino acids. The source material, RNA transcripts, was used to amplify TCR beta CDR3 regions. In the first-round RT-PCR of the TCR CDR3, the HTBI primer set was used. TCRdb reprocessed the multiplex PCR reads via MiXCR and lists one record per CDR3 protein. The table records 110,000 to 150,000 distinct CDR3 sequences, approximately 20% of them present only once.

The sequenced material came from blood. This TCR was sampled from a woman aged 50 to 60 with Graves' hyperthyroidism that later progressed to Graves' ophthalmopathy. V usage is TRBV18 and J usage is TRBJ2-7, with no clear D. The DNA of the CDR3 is TGTGCCAGCTCCCCCTTCGACGGCCCCTACGAGCAGTACTTC. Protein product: CASSPFDGPYEQYF.